One and the same sample provided the 21 T cell receptor beta chains below, sequenced in a study of T cells after yellow fever vaccination. Each CDR3 protein gets one entry after TCRdb re-called the 5' RACE reads with MiXCR. The sample includes approximately 600,000 distinct CDR3 sequences, 12% of them seen just once. The source material was PBMCs, sampled on the day of the yellow fever booster vaccination. The receptors stem from a man younger than 45 who received the YFV17D yellow fever vaccine.

In this sample, this clonotype turned up a few times. The chain employs TRBV29-1 and TRBJ2-5; no clear D. The CDR3 consists of 12 residues. The germline CDR1 and CDR2 sequences are SQVTM and ANQGSEA. Trimming left V 6 bases short and J 3 bases short, with 11 bases between. Here the CDR3 DNA reads TGCAGCGTCATCGGCCTGGAAGAGACCCAGTACTTC. It yields the protein CSVIGLEETQYF.

This clonotype was detected ten times or more. The J gene is TRBJ2-7, the V gene TRBV3-1; D uncertain. CDR1 is LGHDT, CDR2 YNNKEL, per germline (reference sequence). V was pared by 6 bases and J by 0 bases, with 6 bases between. The CDR3 spans 12 residues. CDR3 in DNA: TGTGCCAGCAGTCGACTCTCCTACGAGCAGTACTTC. It specifies CASSRLSYEQYF.

Of note for this clonotype: At one end, the junction sequence differs from germline, possibly due to a read error. The chain employs TRBV7-9 and TRBJ2-1; 8 bases are a match to TRBD2. Germline V gene sequence: CDR1 SEHNR, CDR2 FQNEAQ (reference sequence). The length of the CDR3 is 16 residues. CDR3 protein: CASSLWLAGNYNEQIF. CDR3 in DNA: TGTGCCAGCAGCTTATGGTTAGCGGGAAACTACAATGAGCAGATCTTC.

Only a few counts were recorded for this clonotype. The chain combines TRBV7-2 with TRBJ2-7; no firm D call. Trimming removed 4 bases from V and 0 bases from J, with 10 bases in between. There are 14 residues in the CDR3. CDR1 SGHTA and CDR2 FQGNSA come from the germline V gene. In DNA form, the CDR3 reads TGTGCCAGCAGCTCTGATCCCCCCTCCTACGAGCAGTACTTC. Encoded protein: CASSSDPPSYEQYF.

This clonotype was counted a few times. This chain links TRBV20-1 with TRBJ1-5, with 7 bases fitting TRBD1. The CDR3 is 14 amino acids. Germline CDR1 and CDR2: DFQATT and SNEGSKA (reference sequence). The V gene end was trimmed by 0 bases and the J gene end by 6 bases; junction bases not matched to a gene: 5. The CDR3 DNA reads TGCAGTGCTAGAGAGGTAGGGGGCGGTCAGCCCCAGCATTTT. Its protein product is CSAREVGGGQPQHF.

This clonotype was seen only a few times. The chain is built from TRBV29-1 and TRBJ2-5, with no clear D. Trimming removed 2 bases at V and 0 bases at J, with 1 base between. The CDR3 is made up of 11 amino acids. Germline V CDR1 and CDR2: SQVTM, ANQGSEA. The CDR3 sequence is CSVENQETQYF. The CDR3 region has the DNA TGCAGCGTTGAAAACCAAGAGACCCAGTACTTC.

The V and J genes are TRBV30 and TRBJ2-3, with TRBD2 matching 8 bases. Germline V gene lookup returns CDR1 GTSNPN and CDR2 SVGIG (reference sequence). V trimming: 2 bases; J trimming: 2 bases; junction bases outside the gene matches: 3. This CDR3 is 14 amino acids long. CDR3 in DNA: TGTGCCTGGAGTACGGGACTAGACACAGATACGCAGTATTTT. It yields the protein CAWSTGLDTDTQYF.

The rearrangement uses TRBV20-1 and TRBJ2-1; TRBD2 agrees at 15 bases. Trimming cost V 4 bases and J 7 bases; bases outside gene matches: 11. The germline V gene has CDR1 DFQATT and CDR2 SNEGSKA (reference sequence). The CDR3 extends over 17 amino acids. CDR3 sequence (DNA): TGCAGTGCTATCAGGACTAGCGGGAGGGCCCCTACAAATGAGCAGTTCTTC. Its translation: CSAIRTSGRAPTNEQFF.

This chain joins TRBV5-6 and TRBJ2-1; D remains unclear. The germline gives CDR1 SGHDT, CDR2 YYEEEE. V was trimmed by 4 bases and J by 8 bases, leaving 13 bases between them. This CDR3 region has 13 residues. The DNA of the CDR3 is TGTGCCAGCAGCCCCGGGTGGGCAGATGAGCAGTTCTTC. It codes for CASSPGWADEQFF. The variable domain in full, completed from reference TRBV5-6 and TRBJ2-1, reads DAGVTQSPTHLIKTRGQQVTLRCSPKSGHDTVSWYQQALGQGPQFIFQYYEEEERQRGNFPDRFSGHQFPNYSSELNVNALLLGDSALYLCASSPGWADEQFFGPGTRLTVL.

The CDR3 DNA is TGTGCCAGCAGCCAGAGGGAGCTCGCAGATACGCAGTATTTT. Translation: CASSQRELADTQYF. This rearrangement joins TRBV7-6 to TRBJ2-3; possibly TRBD2 for D (5 bases). Looked up from germline, CDR1 is SGHVS and CDR2 is FNYEAQ. This CDR3 spans 14 amino acids. Deletions cut 5 bases from V and 4 bases from J, with 13 bases between.

This clonotype came up a few times. The rearrangement joins TRBV24-1 to TRBJ1-2; D gene uncertain. CDR3 length equals 13 residues. Trimming took off 5 bases at V and 4 bases at J, with 10 bases between the two ends. Germline CDR1 reads KGHDR; CDR2 reads SFDVKD. The CDR3 here is CATSGTPPYGYTF. CDR3 DNA: TGTGCCACCAGTGGGACCCCACCCTATGGCTACACCTTC.

V usage is TRBV7-2 and J usage is TRBJ1-2; the D is unclear. CDR1 is SGHTA and CDR2 is FQGNSA in the germline V gene. Trimming took 3 bases from V and 1 from J, leaving 9 bases between them. The CDR3 runs 14 residues. The CDR3 DNA is TGTGCCAGCAGCTTTGTTGGGCTTAACTATGGCTACACCTTC. This translates into CASSFVGLNYGYTF.

The chain combines TRBV6-5 with TRBJ2-3; 7 bases are a match to TRBD2. This CDR3 has 17 residues. CDR1 and CDR2 (germline): MNHEY, SVGAGI. Trimming took 1 base from V and 0 from J; bases not matched to a gene: 7. The CDR3 loop is CASSYLGLGRSTDTQYF. In DNA form, the CDR3 reads TGTGCCAGCAGTTACTTAGGACTAGGACGAAGCACAGATACGCAGTATTTT.

V and J are TRBV6-1 and TRBJ1-6, with 12 bases identical to TRBD1. The CDR3 spans 18 residues. Germline CDR1 reads MNHNS; CDR2 reads SASEGT. The V and J ends lost 6 bases and 4 bases, in that order; junction bases with no gene match: 10. CDR3 residues: CASRHPGQGAGYNSPLHF. The DNA for the CDR3 is TGTGCCAGCAGACACCCGGGACAGGGGGCGGGGTATAATTCACCCCTCCACTTT.

In this sample, this clonotype turned up many times. This chain uses TRBV9 with TRBJ2-2; TRBD2 matches 12 bases. Trimming took 2 bases from V and 5 from J; bases not matched to a gene: 4. Germline loops: CDR1 SGDLS, CDR2 YYNGEE. The CDR3 covers 16 residues. CDR3 in amino acids: CASSVTSGGRTGELFF. The DNA for the CDR3 is TGTGCCAGCAGCGTTACTAGCGGGGGGAGAACCGGGGAGCTGTTTTTT.

This clonotype was recorded a few times. The gene calls are TRBV5-1 and TRBJ2-1, with D tentatively TRBD1 or TRBD2 (6 bases each). V was pared by 4 bases and J by 9 bases, with 11 bases between. The V gene's germline CDR1 is SGHRS and CDR2 YFSETQ. This CDR3 is 12 amino acids long. CDR3: CASSPEGGEQFF. The CDR3 DNA reads TGCGCCAGCAGCCCGGAGGGGGGTGAGCAGTTCTTC.

The rearrangement joins TRBV5-6 to TRBJ2-6, with D uncertain. Germline V gives CDR1 SGHDT, CDR2 YYEEEE. The CDR3 has 17 amino acids. The V gene lost 3 bases and the J gene lost 0 bases, with 13 bases spanning the gap. The CDR3 DNA sequence: TGTGCCAGCAGCTCCGGGCTCCTCAGCTCTGGGGCCAACGTCCTGACTTTC. Encoded protein: CASSSGLLSSGANVLTF.

This clonotype showed up many times. This sequence joins TRBV4-2 and TRBJ1-2, with D possibly TRBD1 on 6 matching bases. Germline loops: CDR1 LGHNA, CDR2 YNFKEQ. CDR3 size: 16 residues. The V end lost 0 bases, the J end lost 4 bases, and 15 bases lay between the germline ends. The CDR3 loop reads CASSQDPLKGVYGYTF. The CDR3 coding sequence is TGTGCCAGCAGCCAAGACCCCCTAAAGGGGGTCTATGGCTACACCTTC.

The V call is TRBV7-8, the J call TRBJ1-4, with D possibly being TRBD1 (5 bases). The CDR3 length is 16 residues. V gave up 5 bases and J gave up 4 bases, with 17 bases separating them. Per germline, CDR1 SGHVS and CDR2 FQNEAQ. CDR3 amino acids: CASSNRGLLYNEKLFF. The CDR3 nucleotides read TGTGCCAGCAGCAACCGGGGCCTGCTGTATAATGAAAAACTGTTTTTT.

The CDR3 region is CASRFGHLYEQYF. Written as DNA, the CDR3 is TGTGCCAGCAGGTTTGGACACCTCTACGAGCAGTACTTC. V usage is TRBV28 and J usage is TRBJ2-7; a possible D gene is TRBD1 (5 bases). The CDR3 covers 13 residues. V was trimmed by 6 bases and J by 3 bases, leaving 12 bases between them. The V gene's germline CDR1 is MDHEN and CDR2 SYDVKM.

The V and J genes are TRBV12-3 or TRBV12-4 and TRBJ2-3; possibly TRBD1 or TRBD2 for D (5 bases each). The CDR3 consists of 14 residues. The ends were cut back, 7 bases at V and 6 bases at J, with 17 bases in the middle. The CDR3 protein is CASKVGTERDTQYF. The CDR3 bases are TGTGCCAGCAAAGTCGGGACGGAAAGGGATACGCAGTATTTT.